This T cell receptor beta chain emerged from a study of Graves' ophthalmopathy and Graves' hyperthyroidism. RNA transcripts provided the template for amplifying TCR beta CDR3 regions. Amplification began with first-round RT-PCR using HTBI primers, then second-round multiplex PCR was performed. Using its own MiXCR run on the multiplex PCR reads, TCRdb lists one record per CDR3 protein. The sample contains over a million distinct CDR3 sequences, about 38% of which appear only once. Study results and caveats: The 13-signature model separated ophthalmopathy from stable hyperthyroidism at around 90% sensitivity and approximately 79% specificity. Blood contained most expanded thyroid clonotypes exceeding 0.001 frequency.

This clonotype occurred many times. Its antigen is still unknown. Germline CDR1 and CDR2: MNHNY and SVGAGI (reference sequence). With V trimmed by 0 bases and J by 8 bases, 7 bases remained unmatched. The CDR3 contains 15 residues. The receptor was derived from an adult man with Graves' hyperthyroidism. Sequencing was performed on peripheral blood or thyroid tissue (not recorded which). The chain uses TRBV6-6 and TRBJ1-2; TRBD1 agrees at 9 bases. DNA for the CDR3: TGTGCCAGCAGTTACTCGGGGGGACAGGGAGGCGGCTACACCTTC. Protein sequence: CASSYSGGQGGGYTF.